These 14 T cell receptor beta chains originate from one sample sequenced in a study of cytomegalovirus exposure and HLA in healthy donors. Clones were sequenced by immunoSEQ multiplex PCR, and TCRdb holds only the in-frame ones, with some missing. The repertoire holds fewer than 200,000 clones, with around nine tenths as singletons. Sequenced sample: PBMCs. Receptors originate from a young man in good health and CMV-seropositive.

J is TRBJ2-7 and V is TRBV7-3; 11 bases match TRBD2. Per the germline V gene, CDR1 is SGHTA and CDR2 is FQGTGA. The length of the CDR3 is 14 residues. V shed 5 bases and J 2 bases; nucleotides not matched to a gene: 2. The CDR3 sequence is CASSRLAGPYEQYF. The CDR3 DNA reads TGTGCCAGCAGCAGACTAGCGGGACCCTACGAGCAGTACTTC.

V gene TRBV6-1 combines with J gene TRBJ2-7; D remains unclear. CDR1 and CDR2 (germline): MNHNS, SASEGT. The CDR3 consists of 16 residues. Trimming left V 1 base short and J 2 bases short, with 15 bases between. The CDR3 is CASSEGEVLLAYEQYF. The CDR3 region has the DNA TGTGCCAGCAGTGAAGGAGAGGTCCTCCTCGCCTACGAGCAGTACTTC.

In its sample, this clone was seen once. The V and J genes are TRBV15 and TRBJ1-5, with no clear D. Germline loops: CDR1 LNHNV, CDR2 YYDKDF (reference sequence). V lost 3 bases and J lost 5, with 17 bases in between. This CDR3 region has 16 residues. In DNA, the CDR3 is TGTGCCACCAGCAGGGGAGAGGGAGTTGAATATCAGCCCCAGCATTTT. Its translation: CATSRGEGVEYQPQHF.

This chain connects TRBV4-3 to TRBJ1-2; D is uncertain. Germline V gene lookup returns CDR1 LGHNA and CDR2 YSLEER. V was clipped by 1 base and J by 5 bases, with 14 bases between them. CDR3 length: 15 amino acids. The CDR3 is CASSQGSAVGYGYTF. CDR3 nucleotide sequence: TGCGCCAGCAGCCAAGGTTCGGCAGTGGGGTATGGCTACACCTTC.

The V call is TRBV4-1, the J call TRBJ2-7, with D tentatively TRBD1 or TRBD2 (5 bases each). Trimming stripped 4 bases from V and 4 bases from J, with 17 bases between. The CDR3 length is 15 residues. The germline CDR1 and CDR2 sequences are MGHRA and YSYEKL. The CDR3 spells CASSPGTRSAYEQYF. The CDR3 nucleotides read TGCGCCAGCAGCCCGGGGACCAGGTCCGCTTACGAGCAGTACTTC.

V and J are TRBV27 and TRBJ2-1; 8 nucleotides align to TRBD2. V gave up 5 bases and J gave up 3 bases; unmatched junction bases: 9. The CDR3 totals 16 residues. Germline V lookup: CDR1 MNHEY, CDR2 SMNVEV (reference sequence). The CDR3: CASSPTLAGYYNEQFF. The CDR3 coding sequence is TGTGCCAGCAGTCCTACTCTAGCGGGCTACTACAATGAGCAGTTCTTC.

The V and J genes are TRBV7-9 and TRBJ2-2, with 12 bases aligning to TRBD2. Germline V gives CDR1 SEHNR, CDR2 FQNEAQ (reference sequence). V gave up 1 base and J gave up 4 bases; unmatched junction bases: 1. The CDR3 is 16 amino acids. The CDR3 loop reads CASSLGTSGTTGELFF. The DNA of the CDR3 is TGTGCCAGCAGCTTAGGGACTAGCGGGACCACCGGGGAGCTGTTTTTT. Full variable domain (missing parts from reference TRBV7-9 and TRBJ2-2): DTGVSQNPRHKITKRGQNVTFRCDPISEHNRLYWYRQTLGQGPEFLTYFQNEAQLEKSRLLSDRFSAERPKGSFSTLEIQRTEQGDSAMYLCASSLGTSGTTGELFFGEGSRLTVL.

The CDR3 DNA follows: TGTGCCAGCAGCGTAGCCAGTTCTAGGGATGAGCAGTTCTTC. Its protein product is CASSVASSRDEQFF. The rearrangement links TRBV9 to TRBJ2-1; D is unclear. CDR1 and CDR2 from the germline V gene are SGDLS and YYNGEE. CDR3 length: 14 residues. V dropped 0 bases and J dropped 8 bases, with 12 bases sitting between them.

This clone was recorded only once. The V gene is TRBV4-2, the J gene TRBJ2-3; D unclear. The CDR3 is 16 amino acids. V lost 0 bases to trimming and J lost 1 base, with 11 bases between them. Germline CDR1 is LGHNA and CDR2 is YNFKEQ. As DNA, the CDR3 is TGTGCCAGCAGCCAAGACGGAAGCAGACGCACAGATACGCAGTATTTT. Residues: CASSQDGSRRTDTQYF.

The CDR3 DNA reads TGCGCCAGCAGCTTGCTGGGGTACAGGGGTCGAGAATTCTACGAGCAGTACTTC. It specifies CASSLLGYRGREFYEQYF. This chain uses TRBV5-1 with TRBJ2-7, with TRBD1 matching 7 bases. Germline assignment: CDR1 SGHRS and CDR2 YFSETQ. V trimming: 1 base; J trimming: 3 bases; junction bases outside the gene matches: 16. The CDR3 spans 18 residues.

The chain recombines TRBV30 with TRBJ1-1, with a possible D match to TRBD1 (5 bases). The CDR3 length is 13 residues. Germline V CDR1 and CDR2: GTSNPN, SVGIG (reference sequence). V dropped 1 base and J dropped 9 bases, with 15 bases sitting between them. The CDR3 protein is CAWSDKYRTKAFF. CDR3 DNA sequence: TGTGCCTGGAGTGATAAATACAGGACCAAAGCTTTCTTT.

The genes are TRBV29-1 and TRBJ2-7, with D possibly matching TRBD1 (5 bases). The CDR3 contains 14 residues. Between the trimmed V and J ends, which lost 0 bases and 2 bases, there was a span of 11 bases. The germline CDR1 and CDR2 sequences are SQVTM and ANQGSEA. CDR3 in amino acids: CSVEERGDTYEQYF. The CDR3 DNA reads as TGCAGCGTTGAAGAAAGGGGCGATACCTACGAGCAGTACTTC.

J is TRBJ1-1 and V is TRBV27, with D possibly TRBD1 on 5 matching bases. The germline CDR1 and CDR2 sequences are MNHEY and SMNVEV (reference sequence). The CDR3 sequence is 14 residues long. The V gene lost 5 bases and the J gene lost 10 bases, with 20 bases spanning the gap. The CDR3 here is CASSLGGAQDGAFF. CDR3 in DNA: TGTGCCAGCAGTCTAGGAGGGGCACAGGACGGAGCTTTCTTT.

The chain links TRBV25-1 to TRBJ2-2; TRBD2 might be the D (6 bases). Germline loops: CDR1 MGHDK, CDR2 SYGVNS. The V gene lost 7 bases and the J gene lost 7 bases, with 7 bases spanning the gap. CDR3 length: 11 amino acids. CDR3 nucleotide sequence: TGTGCCAGCAAGGAGGGCGGGGAGCTGTTTTTT. Translation: CASKEGGELFF.